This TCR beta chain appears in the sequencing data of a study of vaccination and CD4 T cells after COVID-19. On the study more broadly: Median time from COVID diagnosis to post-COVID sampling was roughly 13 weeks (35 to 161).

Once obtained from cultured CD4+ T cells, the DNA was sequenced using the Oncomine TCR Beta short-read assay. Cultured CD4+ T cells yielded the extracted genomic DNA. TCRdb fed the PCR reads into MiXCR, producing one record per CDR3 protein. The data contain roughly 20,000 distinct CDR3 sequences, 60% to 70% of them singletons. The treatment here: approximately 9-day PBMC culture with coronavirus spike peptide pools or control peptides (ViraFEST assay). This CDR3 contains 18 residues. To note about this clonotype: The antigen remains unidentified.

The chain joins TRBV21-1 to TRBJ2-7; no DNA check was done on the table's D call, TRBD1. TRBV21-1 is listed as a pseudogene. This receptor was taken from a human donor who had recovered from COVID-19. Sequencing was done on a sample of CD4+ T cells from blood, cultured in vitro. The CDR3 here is CASRNDPGPPKRSYEQYF. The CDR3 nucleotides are TGTGCCAGCAGAAACGACCCGGGACCCCCGAAACGCTCCTACGAGCAGTACTTC.